Described below is a single T cell receptor beta chain sequence and its context. Antigen specificity is unknown. From germline, CDR1 is LNHDA and CDR2 SQIVND (reference sequence). V shed 6 bases, J shed 5 bases, and the junction held 7 bases outside the gene matches. This CDR3 is built from 15 residues. The data are from a study of cytomegalovirus exposure and HLA in healthy donors. PCR was performed using 60 Vbeta and 13 Jbeta primers. TCRdb's copy holds only in-frame clones and misses some; the assay was immunoSEQ multiplex PCR. Of about 200,000 clones listed, around three quarters are singletons. General study findings and limits: The study had only CMV serostatus as immune exposure information. Across all donors, roughly uniform sequencing depth was an assumption of the presence/absence analyses. TCR beta V- and J-gene trimming, according to a later analysis, was linked to a missense DCLRE1C variant.

The TCR sequence derives from a man under 40 in good health and CMV-seronegative. The sample consisted of PBMCs. The genes are TRBV19 and TRBJ2-2; TRBD2 agrees at 9 bases. The CDR3 DNA is TGTGCCAGTAGACCAGCGGGAGGTGGAACCGGGGAGCTGTTTTTT. Protein: CASRPAGGGTGELFF.